This TCR beta chain originates from a study of beta chain features in type 1 diabetes. Study-wide findings and caveats: The study found fewer insertions and more deletions at VDJ junctions in type 1 diabetes patients. In cDNA sequencing, cells with high TCR expression could be over-represented. For Type 1 diabetes patients, all four CD4+ subsets carried TCRB CDR3s that were moderately but significantly shorter.

The V and J ends lost 6 bases and 6 bases, in that order; junction bases with no gene match: 7. The CDR3 totals 15 residues. Germline V gene data show CDR1 as SNHLY and CDR2 as FYNNEI. As for this clone: Its antigen is not known.

Every bit of the isolated RNA underwent reverse transcription, so sequencing read expressed TCRB transcripts. TCRdb keeps only in-frame clones here, not all; method: immunoSEQ multiplex PCR. Of hundreds of thousands of clones listed, roughly a tenth were seen once; the top ten hold around 0.015%. This receptor was obtained from a man in his thirties or forties with type 1 diabetes. The genes are TRBV2 and TRBJ1-6; 8 bases are shared with TRBD1. Material: naive CD4+ T cells from blood. The CDR3 loop is CASSEDRASNSPLHF. For the CDR3, the DNA is TGTGCCAGCAGCGAGGACAGGGCCTCTAATTCACCCCTCCACTTT.